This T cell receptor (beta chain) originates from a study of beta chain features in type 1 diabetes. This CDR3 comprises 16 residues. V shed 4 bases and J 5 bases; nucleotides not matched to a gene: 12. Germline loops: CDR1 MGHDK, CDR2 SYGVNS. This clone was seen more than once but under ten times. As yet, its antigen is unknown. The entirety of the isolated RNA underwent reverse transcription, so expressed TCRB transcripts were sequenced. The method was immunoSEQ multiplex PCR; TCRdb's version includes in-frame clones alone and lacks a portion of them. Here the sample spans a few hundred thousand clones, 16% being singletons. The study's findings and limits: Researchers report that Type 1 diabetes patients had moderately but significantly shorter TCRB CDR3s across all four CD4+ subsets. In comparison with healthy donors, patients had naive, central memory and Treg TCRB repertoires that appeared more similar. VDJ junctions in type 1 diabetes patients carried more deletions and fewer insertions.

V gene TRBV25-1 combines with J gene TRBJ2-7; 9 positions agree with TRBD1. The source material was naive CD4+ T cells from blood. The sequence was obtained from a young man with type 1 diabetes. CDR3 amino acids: CASSGYDGTGPDEQYF. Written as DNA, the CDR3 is TGTGCCAGCAGTGGATACGACGGGACAGGGCCCGACGAGCAGTACTTC.